Sequencing of this TCR beta chain was carried out in a study of radiotherapy plus CTLA-4 blockade in lung cancer. Study results and limitations: With interferon-beta, early dynamics of blood T cell clones were reported to best predict response.

Assay used: immunoSEQ multiplex PCR; TCRdb lists only in-frame clones, some missing. The table lists about 45,000 clones, roughly four fifths of them singletons, with around 8% in the top ten. There are 15 residues in the CDR3. The V and J ends lost 5 bases and 5 bases respectively, with 16 bases between them. In germline, CDR1 is SGHRS, CDR2 YFSETQ. To note about this clone: Its specificity is not known.

This TCR was recovered from a human donor with non-small cell lung cancer who had stable disease on radiotherapy plus ipilimumab. Specimen: peripheral blood, collected from a patient treated with radiotherapy plus ipilimumab. This chain joins TRBV5-1 and TRBJ2-2, with D unresolved. CDR3 DNA sequence: TGCGCCAGCAGGGTGGTCTCGAAGGTAACCGGGGAGCTGTTTTTT. This gives the protein CASRVVSKVTGELFF.